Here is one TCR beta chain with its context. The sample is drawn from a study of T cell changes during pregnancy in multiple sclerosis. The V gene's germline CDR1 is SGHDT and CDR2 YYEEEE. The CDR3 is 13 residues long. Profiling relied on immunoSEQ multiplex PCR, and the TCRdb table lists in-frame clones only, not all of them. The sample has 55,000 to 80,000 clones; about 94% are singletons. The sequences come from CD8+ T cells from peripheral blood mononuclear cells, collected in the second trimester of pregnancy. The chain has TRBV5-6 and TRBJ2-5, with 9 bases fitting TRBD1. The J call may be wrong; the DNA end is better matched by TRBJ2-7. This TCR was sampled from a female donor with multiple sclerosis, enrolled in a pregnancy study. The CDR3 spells CASSRTGAHEQYF. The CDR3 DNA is TGTGCCAGCAGCCGGACAGGGGCCCACGAGCAGTACTTC.